This TCR beta chain came from a study of PD-1 blockade in classical Hodgkin lymphoma. General study findings and limits: Exclusion removed patients who began nivolumab under 1 year after ASCT.

Data came from immunoSEQ multiplex PCR; TCRdb stores just in-frame clones and leaves some out. The sample shows more than 140,000 clones, nearly 80% of them seen only once. This clone has just one count. Its antigen is not known. The CDR3 extends over 15 amino acids. CDR1 and CDR2 from the germline V gene are MGHDK and SYGVNS. J gave up 4 bases and V 5 bases, and 9 bases lay outside the gene matches. After autologous stem cell transplantation all patients relapsed, and prior brentuximab vedotin exposure differed between cohorts. The V and J genes are TRBV25-1 and TRBJ1-2; 8 nucleotides agree with TRBD1. The clonotype originates from a human donor with classical Hodgkin lymphoma. The sample was peripheral blood mononuclear cells (PBMCs), taken before the second cycle of nivolumab. CDR3: CASSKQGVGGYGYTF. The CDR3 DNA sequence: TGTGCCAGCAGTAAACAGGGGGTGGGCGGCTATGGCTACACCTTC.